This TCR beta chain was obtained from a study of CD8 T cells in Susac syndrome. CD8+ and CD4+ T cells from blood underwent TCR beta sequencing. The patients who served as multiple sclerosis controls were treatment-naive and had stable or active relapsing-remitting disease that fulfilled the revised McDonald criteria. In contrast to the negatively isolated CD8+ and CD4+ T cells, TEMRA cells were FACS-enriched. V was clipped by 6 bases and J by 5 bases; unmatched bases: 6. Germline CDR1 and CDR2: DFQATT and SNEGSKA (reference sequence). The CDR3 extends over 13 amino acids. After extraction with the RNeasy kit, roughly 0.45 to 1 ug of the RNA was reverse transcribed using random hexamers. TCR beta CDR3 was amplified by immunoSEQ covering 54 Vbeta and 13 Jbeta. TCRdb independently ran MiXCR on the immunoSEQ multiplex PCR reads; one entry per CDR3 protein. The profile shows 200,000 or so distinct CDR3 sequences, nearly 97% of them singletons.

The chain uses TRBV20-1 and TRBJ1-5; 8 nucleotides match TRBD1. The sample consisted of CD4+ T cells from PBMCs. The sequence came from a human donor with multiple sclerosis. The CDR3 DNA sequence: TGCAGTGCCCGTGGGGACAGGCATCAGCCCCAGCATTTT. Translating it yields CSARGDRHQPQHF.